One T cell receptor (beta chain) is described in this entry. Its matching antigen is unknown. CDR3 length: 19 residues. Per germline, CDR1 SGHRS and CDR2 YFSETQ. V lost 4 bases to trimming and J lost 2 bases, with 27 bases between them. Clones were sequenced by immunoSEQ multiplex PCR, and TCRdb holds only the in-frame ones, with some missing. The sample holds about 100,000 clones, about nine tenths seen once. This specimen belongs to a study of T cell responses to AZD1222 COVID-19 vaccine. Study findings and constraints: Reports say nearly half of spike-specific TCRs go after unmutated variant regions.

The TCR comes from an adult in good health. Here the sequenced sample was peripheral blood, taken on day 0 of MenACWY control vaccination. The chain links TRBV5-1 to TRBJ1-2, with D possibly being TRBD1 (5 bases). The CDR3 DNA is TGCGCCAGCAGCAACCCGGGAGGCCTCGGAGGGGACGGGAACTATGGCTACACCTTC. Its protein product is CASSNPGGLGGDGNYGYTF.